Presented here are 9 T cell receptor beta chains from one specimen sequenced in a study of OX40 agonist ivuxolimab in advanced cancers. Only in-frame clones appear in the TCRdb table, and some are missing; sequencing was by immunoSEQ multiplex PCR. The sample has approximately 75,000 clones; about 88% are singletons. Source: CD4+ or CD8+ T cells sorted from blood, taken in a trial of the OX40 agonist ivuxolimab. All receptors derive from an adult with an advanced solid tumor such as melanoma, head and neck, liver or kidney cancer.

This clone showed up just once. This sequence joins TRBV5-1 and TRBJ2-3, with TRBD2 matching over 9 bases. This CDR3 contains 16 residues. The junction had 6 bases not matched to a gene; V was cut back by 0 bases and J by 4 bases. Germline V lookup: CDR1 SGHRS, CDR2 YFSETQ. The CDR3 spells CASSLGLAENADTQYF. The CDR3 DNA reads as TGCGCCAGCAGCTTGGGACTAGCGGAAAACGCAGATACGCAGTATTTT.

The CDR3 nucleotides read TGTGCCAGCAGCGTTCGGCCAAATGAAAAACTGTTTTTT. This codes for CASSVRPNEKLFF. This rearrangement joins TRBV9 to TRBJ1-4; no clear D gene. Trimming took off 2 bases at V and 5 bases at J, with 7 bases between the two ends. Germline V gene data show CDR1 as SGDLS and CDR2 as YYNGEE. The CDR3 sequence is 13 residues long.

This chain uses TRBV28 with TRBJ1-2; D gene unclear. Germline V lookup: CDR1 MDHEN, CDR2 SYDVKM. CDR3 size: 13 residues. Trimming took off 6 bases at V and 1 base at J, with 9 bases between the two ends. This chain's CDR3 is CASSQTFNYGYTF. CDR3 DNA sequence: TGTGCCAGCAGCCAGACATTTAACTATGGCTACACCTTC.

This clone has just a few counts. The genes are TRBV5-1 and TRBJ2-5; D may correspond to TRBD1 or TRBD2 (5 bases each). Trimming cost V 4 bases and J 5 bases, with 12 bases left between them. The germline V gene has CDR1 SGHRS and CDR2 YFSETQ. The length of the CDR3 is 13 residues. CDR3 protein: CASSRDRGETQYF. DNA for the CDR3: TGCGCCAGCAGCCGGGACCGAGGGGAGACCCAGTACTTC.

The chain is built from TRBV28 and TRBJ2-2; no reliable D call. The CDR3 consists of 16 residues. The germline V gene encodes CDR1 MDHEN and CDR2 SYDVKM. V was pared by 6 bases and J by 1 base, with 15 bases between. The chain's CDR3 is CASRRPTTGNTGELFF. The DNA of the CDR3 is TGTGCCAGCAGGAGGCCCACCACGGGGAACACCGGGGAGCTGTTTTTT.

With respect to this clone: The same CDR3 is also encoded by other DNA sequences in this sample. This rearrangement joins TRBV18 to TRBJ2-3; D uncertain. The germline CDR1 and CDR2 sequences are KGHSH and LQKENI. The CDR3 is 14 residues long. The V and J ends lost 0 bases and 1 base respectively, with 5 bases between them. The DNA for the CDR3 is TGTGCCAGCTCACCACCTGAGGGCACAGATACGCAGTATTTT. The encoded protein is CASSPPEGTDTQYF.

V usage is TRBV6-1 and J usage is TRBJ2-7, with TRBD1 as a possible D gene (6 bases). V shed 5 bases and J shed 3 bases, with 8 bases lying between them. Germline CDR1 reads MNHNS; CDR2 reads SASEGT. This CDR3 spans 12 amino acids. The CDR3 bases are TGTGCCAGCAGTCGAGGGGGCTACGAGCAGTACTTC. Translating it yields CASSRGGYEQYF.

The CDR3 region has the DNA TGCGCCAGCAGCTTGGAGGGGCCTTATGAGCAGTACTTC. It is translated as CASSLEGPYEQYF. J is TRBJ2-7 and V is TRBV5-1; D is possibly TRBD1 (5 bases). The germline gives CDR1 SGHRS, CDR2 YFSETQ. Trimming removed 0 bases at V and 7 bases at J, with 11 bases between. CDR3 size: 13 residues.

This chain connects TRBV7-9 to TRBJ1-4; no firm D call. CDR3 length equals 14 residues. Germline CDR1 SEHNR, CDR2 FQNEAQ (reference sequence). Between the trimmed V and J ends, which lost 1 base and 4 bases, there was a span of 7 bases. Written as DNA, the CDR3 is TGTGCCAGCAGCTTAGACGGAGGTAATGAAAAACTGTTTTTT. This gives the protein CASSLDGGNEKLFF.